This T cell receptor beta chain derives from a study of cytomegalovirus exposure and HLA in healthy donors. The length of the CDR3 is 13 residues. J gave up 6 bases and V 6 bases, and 2 bases lay outside the gene matches. Per germline, CDR1 MNHEY and CDR2 SMNVEV (reference sequence). Primers for the PCR totalled 60 Vbeta and 13 Jbeta. The method was immunoSEQ multiplex PCR; TCRdb's version includes in-frame clones alone and lacks a portion of them. The sample includes roughly 130,000 clones, roughly three fifths of them seen just once. Source material: PBMCs. The clonotype was recovered from a woman aged 60-70 years in good health and CMV-seronegative. V is TRBV27 and J is TRBJ2-2, with 9 bases aligning to TRBD1. The CDR3 loop reads CASRRQGAGELFF. CDR3 sequence (DNA): TGTGCCAGCAGAAGACAGGGGGCCGGGGAGCTGTTTTTT.